The rows below give T cell receptor beta chains drawn from one sample of a study of blood T cells in healthy people across ages. TCRdb used MiXCR to reprocess the 5' RACE reads, holding one entry per CDR3 protein. The sample yields fewer than 1,200,000 distinct CDR3 sequences, roughly 24% seen once. Separately, the same data were catalogued under a study of T cells of mothers and their children.

Sequencing used blood. These TCRs come from a girl aged 2 to 9 in good health. The CDR3 runs from the conserved cysteine through the conserved F or W. The order of the fields is D gene, V gene, clone size, J gene, CDR3 DNA, CDR3 protein. The D gene is left open where the match is weak. Expanded clones are given a class, and other clones once, few, many or no size at all.

D gene: TRBD2
V gene: TRBV5-4
clone size: -
J gene: TRBJ2-4
CDR3 DNA: TGTGCCAGCAGCTCCATGACTAGCGGGAGACTTGGAAACATTCAGTACTTC
CDR3 protein: CASSSMTSGRLGNIQYF

D gene: -
V gene: TRBV7-3
clone size: -
J gene: TRBJ2-5
CDR3 DNA: TGTGCCAGCAGCTTTTCTGGACAGAACCAAGAGACCCAGTACTTC
CDR3 protein: CASSFSGQNQETQYF

D gene: -
V gene: TRBV5-1
clone size: -
J gene: TRBJ1-2
CDR3 DNA: TGCGCCAGCAGCTTGAGGGGAGCACCCATCGGGGGATACACCTTC
CDR3 protein: CASSLRGAPIGGYTF

D gene: -
V gene: TRBV20-1
clone size: -
J gene: TRBJ2-1
CDR3 DNA: TGCAGTGCTAGAGATCTCCCAGTTTATGAGCAGTTCTTC
CDR3 protein: CSARDLPVYEQFF

D gene: -
V gene: TRBV12-3/TRBV12-4
clone size: few
J gene: TRBJ2-7
CDR3 DNA: TGTGCCAGCAGTTCCTCAGGGAATCTTCACGAGCAGTACTTC
CDR3 protein: CASSSSGNLHEQYF

D gene: TRBD1
V gene: TRBV7-9
clone size: -
J gene: TRBJ1-5
CDR3 DNA: TGTGCCAGCAGCTCCGACAGGGGGGCCCATCAGCCCCAGCATTTT
CDR3 protein: CASSSDRGAHQPQHF

D gene: -
V gene: TRBV20-1
clone size: -
J gene: TRBJ2-5
CDR3 DNA: TGCAGTGCCCGGGAAATTTCGGACTTAGAGACCCAGCACTTC
CDR3 protein: CSAREISDLETQHF

D gene: TRBD1
V gene: TRBV2
clone size: -
J gene: TRBJ2-2
CDR3 DNA: TGTGCCAGCAGGATACTGGACAGGGCGGCAGAGGCCGGGGAGCTGTTTTTT
CDR3 protein: CASRILDRAAEAGELFF

D gene: -
V gene: TRBV20-1
clone size: few
J gene: TRBJ1-4
CDR3 DNA: TGCAGTGCTCGACCTAGGGGGAATGAAAAACTGTTTTTT
CDR3 protein: CSARPRGNEKLFF

D gene: -
V gene: TRBV20-1
clone size: -
J gene: TRBJ2-6
CDR3 DNA: TGCAGTGCTACAGACAGTTCTGGGGCCAACGTCCTGACTTTC
CDR3 protein: CSATDSSGANVLTF

D gene: TRBD2
V gene: TRBV25-1
clone size: few
J gene: TRBJ2-1
CDR3 DNA: TGTGCCAGCAGTGACAAGGGGAGCGGGAATCGGGGGAATGAGCAGTTCTTC
CDR3 protein: CASSDKGSGNRGNEQFF

D gene: -
V gene: TRBV28
clone size: -
J gene: TRBJ1-5
CDR3 DNA: TGTGCCAGCGGAGAACAGGGATCCTATCAGCCCCAGCATTTT
CDR3 protein: CASGEQGSYQPQHF

D gene: -
V gene: TRBV29-1
clone size: -
J gene: TRBJ1-2
CDR3 DNA: TGCAGCGCCAGGGATACTAACTATGGCTACACCTTC
CDR3 protein: CSARDTNYGYTF

D gene: -
V gene: TRBV21-1
clone size: few
J gene: TRBJ1-5
CDR3 DNA: TGTGCCAGCAGTGGACGGATGAATAGCAATCAGCCCCAGCATTTT
CDR3 protein: CASSGRMNSNQPQHF

D gene: -
V gene: TRBV10-3
clone size: few
J gene: TRBJ2-1
CDR3 DNA: TGTGCCATCAGTGACGACGGCGACAATGAGCAGTTCTTC
CDR3 protein: CAISDDGDNEQFF

D gene: TRBD1
V gene: TRBV7-9
clone size: -
J gene: TRBJ2-1
CDR3 DNA: TGTGCCAGCAGCTTAGAGGTCGGGACAGGGTTGAATGAGCAGTTCTTC
CDR3 protein: CASSLEVGTGLNEQFF

D gene: -
V gene: TRBV7-9
clone size: -
J gene: TRBJ2-7
CDR3 DNA: TGTGCCAGCTCGAAGCTGGGGGGCGAGCAGTACTTC
CDR3 protein: CASSKLGGEQYF

D gene: -
V gene: TRBV5-1
clone size: -
J gene: TRBJ2-3
CDR3 DNA: TGCGCCAGCAGCCCGGTACAGAGACCTAGCACAGATACGCAGTATTTT
CDR3 protein: CASSPVQRPSTDTQYF

D gene: -
V gene: TRBV12-5
clone size: few
J gene: TRBJ2-5
CDR3 DNA: TGTGCTAGTGGCCAGGGGTACAACCAAGAGACCCAGTACTTC
CDR3 protein: CASGQGYNQETQYF

D gene: -
V gene: TRBV5-1
clone size: -
J gene: TRBJ2-3
CDR3 DNA: TGCGCCAGCAGCTCGATAAGGGGGGCAGATACGCAGTATTTT
CDR3 protein: CASSSIRGADTQYF

D gene: -
V gene: TRBV28
clone size: -
J gene: TRBJ1-1
CDR3 DNA: TGTGCCAGCAGTTTAACCGGGGTGAACACTGAAGCTTCCTTT
CDR3 protein: CASSLTGVNTEASF

D gene: -
V gene: TRBV4-2
clone size: -
J gene: TRBJ2-5
CDR3 DNA: TGTGCCAGCAGCCAAGAGTCGGTAGCTCCAATCCAAGAGACCCAGTACTTC
CDR3 protein: CASSQESVAPIQETQYF

D gene: -
V gene: TRBV4-3
clone size: -
J gene: TRBJ1-4
CDR3 DNA: TGCGCCAGCAGCCAAGAGAGTGTTTACGAAACTAATGAAAAACTGTTTTTT
CDR3 protein: CASSQESVYETNEKLFF

D gene: -
V gene: TRBV29-1
clone size: few
J gene: TRBJ2-5
CDR3 DNA: TGCAGCGTTTCCCGGGGTCCAGAGACCCAGTACTTC
CDR3 protein: CSVSRGPETQYF

D gene: -
V gene: TRBV7-9
clone size: few
J gene: TRBJ1-1
CDR3 DNA: TGTGCCGGCAGCTTAGCGGCGCAGTCAGCTTTCTTT
CDR3 protein: CAGSLAAQSAFF

D gene: TRBD2
V gene: TRBV11-2
clone size: -
J gene: TRBJ2-5
CDR3 DNA: TGTGCCAGCAGCCCCGGGACCTGGTCAGCGGGAGGATCCGACCAGTACTTC
CDR3 protein: CASSPGTWSAGGSDQYF

D gene: TRBD2
V gene: TRBV5-1
clone size: -
J gene: TRBJ2-3
CDR3 DNA: TGCGCCAGCAGCCAAAGGACTAGTGGGTCGAGCGCAGATACGCAGTATTTT
CDR3 protein: CASSQRTSGSSADTQYF

D gene: TRBD2
V gene: TRBV28
clone size: few
J gene: TRBJ2-2
CDR3 DNA: TGTGCCAGCAGCTACGGGGGGGTAGCCGGGGAGCTGTTTTTT
CDR3 protein: CASSYGGVAGELFF

D gene: -
V gene: TRBV7-3
clone size: few
J gene: TRBJ2-2
CDR3 DNA: TGTGCCAGCAGCTTTCTTGGGACTTCGAACACCGGGGAGCTGTTTTTT
CDR3 protein: CASSFLGTSNTGELFF

D gene: -
V gene: TRBV7-9
clone size: -
J gene: TRBJ1-2
CDR3 DNA: TGTGCCAGCACCATGGGATATGGCTACACCTTC
CDR3 protein: CASTMGYGYTF

D gene: -
V gene: TRBV7-9
clone size: few
J gene: TRBJ1-1
CDR3 DNA: TGTGCCAGCAGCTTACGACGACTAGGGAACACTGAAGCTTTCTTT
CDR3 protein: CASSLRRLGNTEAFF

D gene: TRBD2
V gene: TRBV5-1
clone size: -
J gene: TRBJ2-7
CDR3 DNA: TGCGCCAGCAGCTTGGATGCTAGCGGTTACTCCTACGAGCAGTACTTC
CDR3 protein: CASSLDASGYSYEQYF

D gene: -
V gene: TRBV15
clone size: few
J gene: TRBJ2-2
CDR3 DNA: TGTGCCGCGCGGGCTAGCACTTTCACCGGGGAGCTGTTTTTT
CDR3 protein: CAARASTFTGELFF

D gene: -
V gene: TRBV9
clone size: -
J gene: TRBJ2-7
CDR3 DNA: TGTGCCAGCAGCGTTACAGGGAACCCCTACGAGCAGTACTTC
CDR3 protein: CASSVTGNPYEQYF

D gene: TRBD2
V gene: TRBV20-1
clone size: -
J gene: TRBJ2-1
CDR3 DNA: TGCAGTGCGCCCGGGACTACAATACACAATGAGCAGTTCTTC
CDR3 protein: CSAPGTTIHNEQFF

D gene: -
V gene: TRBV12-3/TRBV12-4
clone size: -
J gene: TRBJ2-2
CDR3 DNA: TGTGCCAGCACCGAATACACCGGGGAGCTGTTTTTT
CDR3 protein: CASTEYTGELFF

D gene: TRBD1
V gene: TRBV4-1
clone size: few
J gene: TRBJ1-1
CDR3 DNA: TGCGCCAGCAGCCAATCTCAGGGGGCGGGGAACACTGAAGCTTTCTTT
CDR3 protein: CASSQSQGAGNTEAFF

D gene: TRBD1
V gene: TRBV29-1
clone size: -
J gene: TRBJ2-1
CDR3 DNA: TGCAGCGTCGGGACAGGGGACTACAATGAGCAGTTCTTC
CDR3 protein: CSVGTGDYNEQFF

D gene: TRBD1
V gene: TRBV20-1
clone size: -
J gene: TRBJ2-7
CDR3 DNA: TGCAGTGCTAGAGGGACAGGCGTCTACGAGCAGTACTTC
CDR3 protein: CSARGTGVYEQYF

D gene: -
V gene: TRBV5-1
clone size: few
J gene: TRBJ2-5
CDR3 DNA: TGCGCCAGCAGCTTAAACGTCCAAGAGACCCAGTACTTC
CDR3 protein: CASSLNVQETQYF

D gene: -
V gene: TRBV5-6
clone size: -
J gene: TRBJ2-7
CDR3 DNA: TGTGCCAGCAGCTTGGGGGTAGTTGGGTACGAGCAGTACTTC
CDR3 protein: CASSLGVVGYEQYF

D gene: -
V gene: TRBV24-1
clone size: few
J gene: TRBJ2-5
CDR3 DNA: TGTGCCACCAGTGATTTGGATGGAAGGAGCGCCCAAGAGACCCAGTACTTC
CDR3 protein: CATSDLDGRSAQETQYF

D gene: -
V gene: TRBV12-3/TRBV12-4
clone size: -
J gene: TRBJ2-7
CDR3 DNA: TGTGCCAGCAGACGGACTGACTCCTACGAGCAGTACTTC
CDR3 protein: CASRRTDSYEQYF

D gene: -
V gene: TRBV7-6
clone size: -
J gene: TRBJ1-3
CDR3 DNA: TGTGCCAGCAGCCAGAGACAGTCAGCTGGAAACACCATATATTTT
CDR3 protein: CASSQRQSAGNTIYF

D gene: TRBD1
V gene: TRBV4-3
clone size: -
J gene: TRBJ2-6
CDR3 DNA: TGCGCCAGCAGCGATCGCTCCGGGACAGGGGCGTCCGGGGCCAACGTCCTGACTTTC
CDR3 protein: CASSDRSGTGASGANVLTF

D gene: -
V gene: TRBV7-9
clone size: -
J gene: TRBJ2-6
CDR3 DNA: TGTGCCAGCCGTGGGGCCAACGTCCTGACTTTC
CDR3 protein: CASRGANVLTF

D gene: -
V gene: TRBV29-1
clone size: -
J gene: TRBJ1-1
CDR3 DNA: TGCAGCGTTATGTTCCAGGTTGAAGCTTTCTTT
CDR3 protein: CSVMFQVEAFF

D gene: TRBD1
V gene: TRBV10-3
clone size: few
J gene: TRBJ1-4
CDR3 DNA: TGTGCCATCAGTCCCGGGACAGGGACTGAAAAACTGTTTTTT
CDR3 protein: CAISPGTGTEKLFF

D gene: -
V gene: TRBV20-1
clone size: few
J gene: TRBJ1-3
CDR3 DNA: TGCAGTGTGCGCACCTCTGGAAACACCATATATTTT
CDR3 protein: CSVRTSGNTIYF

D gene: TRBD1
V gene: TRBV6-5
clone size: -
J gene: TRBJ1-6
CDR3 DNA: TGTGCCAGCAGTTCGGCCCAGGGGGAAGATGATTCACCCCTCCACTTT
CDR3 protein: CASSSAQGEDDSPLHF

D gene: -
V gene: TRBV4-3
clone size: few
J gene: TRBJ1-2
CDR3 DNA: TGCGCCAGCAGCCAAGGGGGAGAGGTGTATGGCTACACCTTC
CDR3 protein: CASSQGGEVYGYTF

D gene: -
V gene: TRBV12-5
clone size: -
J gene: TRBJ1-1
CDR3 DNA: TGTGCTGTCCCCTCTAGGAATTCGGACACTGAAGCTTTCTTT
CDR3 protein: CAVPSRNSDTEAFF

D gene: -
V gene: TRBV7-3
clone size: -
J gene: TRBJ2-1
CDR3 DNA: TGTGCCAGCAGCTTATCGGGGGCCGCGAATGAGCAGTTCTTC
CDR3 protein: CASSLSGAANEQFF

D gene: -
V gene: TRBV29-1
clone size: -
J gene: TRBJ2-7
CDR3 DNA: TGCAGCGTTGTTGTTCGGGACTACGAGCAGTACTTC
CDR3 protein: CSVVVRDYEQYF

D gene: -
V gene: TRBV2
clone size: -
J gene: TRBJ1-1
CDR3 DNA: TGTGCCAGCAGGTTAGGGGGGAGGAACACTGAAGCTCTCTTT
CDR3 protein: CASRLGGRNTEALF

D gene: -
V gene: TRBV2
clone size: -
J gene: TRBJ1-1
CDR3 DNA: TGTGCCACTTCAACGAACACTGAAGCTTTCTTT
CDR3 protein: CATSTNTEAFF

D gene: TRBD2
V gene: TRBV25-1
clone size: few
J gene: TRBJ2-4
CDR3 DNA: TGTGCCAGCAGTTCGTTGGCCGGGACTAGCGTTCCAATTACTCAGTACTTC
CDR3 protein: CASSSLAGTSVPITQYF